This T cell receptor beta chain was obtained from a study of blood T cell repertoires in COVID-19. After removal of 5 bases from V and 7 bases from J, the junction contained 14 bases not matched to a gene. This CDR3 is built from 17 residues. Germline V CDR1 and CDR2: SGHVS, FQNEAQ. Profiled with immunoSEQ multiplex PCR; TCRdb holds only in-frame clones, not every one. Here the sample spans 30,000 to 35,000 clones, 85% to 90% being singletons. The sequenced sample consisted of peripheral blood. The receptor's source is an elderly man with acute or convalescent COVID-19. This sequence joins TRBV7-8 and TRBJ2-1; 10 bases are a match to TRBD2. CDR3 nucleotides: TGTGCCAGCAGCCCCTCCCCGATAGCGGGAGGTGGTAATGAGCAGTTCTTC. This codes for CASSPSPIAGGGNEQFF. Looking up the rest from reference TRBV7-8 and TRBJ2-1 gives the full variable domain: GAGVSQSPRYKVAKRGQDVALRCDPISGHVSLFWYQQALGQGPEFLTYFQNEAQLDKSGLPSDRFFAERPEGSVSTLKIQRTQQEDSAVYLCASSPSPIAGGGNEQFFGPGTRLTVL.